This is a list of T cell receptor beta chains from one sample in a study of OX40 agonist ivuxolimab in advanced cancers. The method was immunoSEQ multiplex PCR; TCRdb's version includes in-frame clones alone and lacks a portion of them. The sample shows around 63,000 clones, 86% of them seen only once. The material was CD4+ or CD8+ T cells sorted from blood, obtained in a trial of the OX40 agonist ivuxolimab. The receptors here all came from an adult with an advanced solid tumor such as melanoma, head and neck, liver or kidney cancer. Both conserved end residues are part of each CDR3. A D gene is named only where the DNA matches it firmly. Clone size is shown for a subset of rows, as once, few, many or a class of expanded clone.

CDR3 protein,CDR3 DNA,V gene,clone size,J gene,D gene
CASSDRDRVYEQYF,TGTGCCAGCAGCGACCGGGACAGGGTCTACGAGCAGTACTTC,TRBV7-8,-,TRBJ2-7,TRBD1
CASSRPQGNTEAFF,TGTGCCAGCAGCCGCCCACAGGGGAACACTGAAGCTTTCTTT,TRBV11-2,-,TRBJ1-1,-
CASSLGTLWTDTQYF,TGTGCCAGCAGCCTCGGGACTCTGTGGACAGATACGCAGTATTTT,TRBV11-2,-,TRBJ2-3,-
CASSLQGSEKLFF,TGTGCCAGCAGCTTACAGGGATCTGAAAAACTGTTTTTT,TRBV5-4,few,TRBJ1-4,-
CASRSDRFLETQYF,TGTGCCAGCAGGTCAGACCGGTTTTTGGAGACCCAGTACTTC,TRBV2,-,TRBJ2-5,-
CASSPLGQGNQPQHF,TGTGCCAGCTCACCACTGGGACAGGGAAACCAGCCCCAGCATTTT,TRBV18,-,TRBJ1-5,TRBD1
CASSTSGDSYEQYF,TGTGCCAGTAGTACAAGCGGGGACTCCTACGAGCAGTACTTC,TRBV19,-,TRBJ2-7,TRBD2
CASSVNSAMNTEAFF,TGTGCCAGCAGTGTCAACTCAGCCATGAACACTGAAGCTTTCTTT,TRBV27,-,TRBJ1-1,-
CASSQERLNPYNEQFF,TGTGCCAGCAGCCAAGAACGGCTAAACCCTTACAATGAGCAGTTCTTC,TRBV14,-,TRBJ2-1,-
CASSKLADSSYEQYF,TGTGCCAGCAGTAAACTAGCGGACAGCTCCTACGAGCAGTACTTC,TRBV6-5,-,TRBJ2-7,TRBD2
CASSDRGYEQYF,TGTGCCAGCAGTGATAGAGGGTACGAGCAGTACTTC,TRBV6-1,-,TRBJ2-7,-
CASSTPLRGTGNEQYF,TGTGCCAGTAGTACCCCTCTCCGCGGGACTGGGAACGAGCAGTACTTC,TRBV19,-,TRBJ2-7,-
CAWSVQDSPNQPQHF,TGTGCCTGGAGTGTACAGGACAGCCCCAATCAGCCCCAGCATTTT,TRBV30,-,TRBJ1-5,-
CASSFKGTGETQYF,TGCGCCAGCAGCTTCAAGGGAACCGGTGAGACCCAGTACTTC,TRBV5-1,-,TRBJ2-5,-
CASSYPPGSGRTEQYF,TGTGCCAGCAGTTACCCCCCGGGTAGCGGGAGAACCGAGCAGTACTTC,TRBV28,-,TRBJ2-7,TRBD2
CASGRTGQAETQYF,TGTGCTAGTGGTCGCACTGGACAGGCCGAGACCCAGTACTTC,TRBV12-5,-,TRBJ2-5,TRBD1
CAWSAQGRFYGYTF,TGTGCCTGGAGTGCGCAGGGGCGCTTTTATGGCTACACCTTC,TRBV30,-,TRBJ1-2,-
CASSSYGTGVLSEQYF,TGTGCCAGCAGTAGCTACGGGACAGGGGTTTTATCCGAGCAGTACTTC,TRBV28,-,TRBJ2-7,TRBD1
CASSWAPPNAITSGRQNEQFF,TGTGCCAGCAGCTGGGCCCCTCCAAATGCGATAACTAGCGGGAGGCAAAATGAGCAGTTCTTC,TRBV7-3,-,TRBJ2-1,TRBD2
CASSVSGRGAQETQYF,TGCGCCAGCAGCGTTAGCGGGAGGGGAGCTCAAGAGACCCAGTACTTC,TRBV5-1,-,TRBJ2-5,TRBD2
CASSPGAGNTIYF,TGTGCCAGCTCACCCGGGGCTGGAAACACCATATATTTT,TRBV18,-,TRBJ1-3,-
CASSVARDGYTF,TGTGCCAGCAGCGTAGCCCGGGATGGCTACACCTTC,TRBV9,once,TRBJ1-2,-
CASSYNRRDEQFF,TGTGCCAGCAGTTACAACAGGCGTGATGAGCAGTTCTTC,TRBV6-6,-,TRBJ2-1,-
CASSATGAGEKLFF,TGCGCCAGCAGCGCGACGGGGGCCGGTGAAAAACTGTTTTTT,TRBV5-1,-,TRBJ1-4,-